This TCR beta chain was observed in a study of cytomegalovirus exposure and HLA in healthy donors. The CDR3 has 17 amino acids. V dropped 0 bases and J dropped 5 bases, with 18 bases sitting between them. Looked up from germline, CDR1 is MGHDK and CDR2 is SYGVNS. PCR amplification relied on 60 Vbeta primers (plus 13 Jbeta primers). Per the original data handling: Later, an analysis found 80 million or so unique TCR beta chains, and 9.5 million to 11 million of these were shared. Generated by immunoSEQ multiplex PCR, the TCRdb table keeps only in-frame clones and is missing some. The DNA was the basis for D and trimming; V, J and clone size are from that table. Of 150,000 to 200,000 clones in the sample, approximately 86% were seen once.

This receptor was taken from a woman aged 18 to 35 in good health and CMV-seronegative. The rearrangement joins TRBV25-1 to TRBJ2-3; a weak D match, TRBD1 (6 bases). Sequenced input: PBMCs. CDR3 sequence reads: CASSEYRDTIRGDTQYF. CDR3 nucleotide sequence: TGTGCCAGCAGTGAATATAGGGACACGATACGGGGAGATACGCAGTATTTT.